Below are 29 T cell receptor beta chains sequenced from a single sample in a study of T cell changes during pregnancy in multiple sclerosis. TCRdb's table, derived via immunoSEQ multiplex PCR, lists solely in-frame clones and lacks some. Here the sample spans under 150,000 clones, 90% to 96% being singletons. The sample was peripheral blood, taken after pregnancy. These receptors all stem from a female donor with multiple sclerosis, enrolled in a pregnancy study.

The V gene is TRBV14, the J gene TRBJ2-2, with D unresolved. Germline CDR1 and CDR2: SGHDN and FVKESK. Trimming cost V 0 bases and J 0 bases, with 5 bases left between them. The CDR3 totals 15 residues. The chain's CDR3 is CASSQEITNTGELFF. The CDR3, as DNA: TGTGCCAGCAGCCAAGAAATAACGAACACCGGGGAGCTGTTTTTT.

The chain uses TRBV2 and TRBJ2-1; 11 bases agree with TRBD1. Germline loops: CDR1 SNHLY, CDR2 FYNNEI. V shed 7 bases and J 5 bases; nucleotides not matched to a gene: 4. This CDR3 is built from 14 residues. The CDR3 sequence: CASTRDRGNNEQFF. The DNA of the CDR3 is TGTGCCAGCACCCGGGACAGGGGGAACAATGAGCAGTTCTTC.

The CDR3 reads CASSLGQNTEAFF. CDR3 in DNA: TGTGCCAGCAGTTTGGGCCAGAACACTGAAGCTTTCTTT. The gene calls are TRBV6-6 and TRBJ1-1, with D unresolved. CDR3 length: 13 amino acids. CDR1 MNHNY and CDR2 SVGAGI come from the germline V gene (reference sequence). V gave up 4 bases and J gave up 1 base, with 7 bases separating them.

J is TRBJ2-1 and V is TRBV5-1; 11 bases agree with TRBD2. The CDR3 sequence is 15 residues long. The germline CDR1 and CDR2 sequences are SGHRS and YFSETQ. V was clipped by 5 bases and J by 10 bases; unmatched bases: 11. CDR3 coding DNA: TGCGCCAGCAGGTTTACTAGCGGGAGCCCAAGGGAGCAGTTCTTC. Its protein is CASRFTSGSPREQFF.

The genes are TRBV7-8 and TRBJ2-2; D may be TRBD2 (6 bases). This CDR3 contains 15 residues. CDR1 and CDR2 (germline): SGHVS, FQNEAQ. The ends were cut back, 1 base at V and 6 bases at J, with 12 bases in the middle. The CDR3 DNA reads TGTGCCAGCAGCTTAGAGCGGGCTAGCTCCGGGGAGCTGTTTTTT. Translated: CASSLERASSGELFF.

The chain has TRBV13 and TRBJ2-3, with TRBD1 identical over 7 bases. Trimming took 5 bases from V and 4 from J; bases not matched to a gene: 9. From germline, CDR1 is PRHDT and CDR2 FYEKMQ (reference sequence). The CDR3 covers 15 residues. This CDR3 reads CASSARQGPSDTQYF. In nucleotides, the CDR3 is TGTGCCAGCAGCGCCCGACAGGGACCCTCAGATACGCAGTATTTT. Looking up the rest from reference TRBV13 and TRBJ2-3 gives the full variable domain: AAGVIQSPRHLIKEKRETATLKCYPIPRHDTVYWYQQGPGQDPQFLISFYEKMQSDKGSIPDRFSAQQFSDYHSELNMSSLELGDSALYFCASSARQGPSDTQYFGPGTRLTVL.

The chain is built from TRBV28 and TRBJ1-1, with TRBD1 matching 7 bases. This CDR3 spans 14 amino acids. Unmatched junction bases numbered 4, after V lost 2 bases and J lost 4 bases. Per germline, CDR1 MDHEN and CDR2 SYDVKM. CDR3 sequence (DNA): TGTGCCAGCAGTTTAACGGACAGGTCCACTGAAGCTTTCTTT. Residues: CASSLTDRSTEAFF.

V gene TRBV25-1 combines with J gene TRBJ1-2; the D gene is possibly TRBD1 (6 bases). Germline V gene data show CDR1 as MGHDK and CDR2 as SYGVNS. This CDR3 spans 14 amino acids. The ends were cut back, 6 bases at V and 8 bases at J, with 19 bases in the middle. CDR3 sequence reads: CASSATGLGQGYTF. The CDR3 bases are TGTGCCAGCAGCGCGACAGGTCTTGGGCAAGGCTACACCTTC.

In this sample, this clone turned up once. CDR3 in amino acids: CASSFLVQGTHGYTF. The CDR3, as DNA: TGTGCCAGCAGTTTCCTTGTTCAGGGAACCCATGGCTACACCTTC. The chain couples TRBV28 to TRBJ1-2; a possible D gene is TRBD1 (5 bases). Germline values: CDR1 MDHEN, CDR2 SYDVKM. The CDR3 has 15 amino acids. Trimming cost V 3 bases and J 6 bases, with 17 bases left between them.

The chain combines TRBV6-5 with TRBJ1-1; TRBD1 might be the D (5 bases). The CDR3 extends over 14 amino acids. CDR1 and CDR2 (germline): MNHEY, SVGAGI. V lost 0 bases and J lost 12, with 17 bases in between. Written as DNA, the CDR3 is TGTGCCAGCAGTTACTCGGCAGGGAACCCCAAAACTTTCTTT. Translating it yields CASSYSAGNPKTFF.

The chain combines TRBV4-1 with TRBJ2-1; 10 positions agree with TRBD2. CDR3 length: 14 residues. The junction had 10 bases not matched to a gene; V was cut back by 5 bases and J by 12 bases. Germline V gives CDR1 MGHRA, CDR2 YSYEKL. The DNA of the CDR3 is TGCGCCAGCAGCTTACAAACTAGCGGGAAAGTGCAGTTCTTC. It codes for CASSLQTSGKVQFF.

The gene calls are TRBV6-5 and TRBJ2-7; a weak D match, TRBD1 (6 bases). The V end lost 6 bases, the J end lost 2 bases, and 14 bases lay between the germline ends. This CDR3 contains 14 residues. Germline V CDR1 and CDR2: MNHEY, SVGAGI. CDR3 DNA sequence: TGTGCCAGCAGAGTAGGGACAAATGCCTACGAGCAGTACTTC. This gives the protein CASRVGTNAYEQYF.

The chain links TRBV28 to TRBJ1-1, with TRBD1 as a possible D gene (6 bases). Looked up from germline, CDR1 is MDHEN and CDR2 is SYDVKM. Between the trimmed V and J ends, which lost 2 bases and 0 bases, there was a span of 13 bases. The CDR3 is 16 residues long. CDR3 sequence (DNA): TGTGCCAGCAGTTTAAGGGACCACAGGGTGAACACTGAAGCTTTCTTT. It encodes CASSLRDHRVNTEAFF.

The chain combines TRBV6-1 with TRBJ1-2; 7 bases fit TRBD1. Germline-derived CDR1 and CDR2 are MNHNS and SASEGT. This CDR3 contains 15 residues. V lost 8 bases and J lost 8; bases outside the gene matches: 17. The CDR3 DNA reads as TGTGCCAGCTCCCCCGGGACAGAAGGAGTTGGGGGCTACACCTTC. Its translation: CASSPGTEGVGGYTF.

The chain recombines TRBV5-1 with TRBJ2-7; 11 bases line up with TRBD2. The CDR3 sequence is 16 residues long. The V gene end was trimmed by 2 bases and the J gene end by 0 bases; junction bases not matched to a gene: 4. CDR1 is SGHRS, CDR2 YFSETQ, per germline. The CDR3, as DNA: TGCGCCAGCAGCTTAGGGACTAGCGGAAACTCCTACGAGCAGTACTTC. This translates into CASSLGTSGNSYEQYF. Filled out from reference TRBV5-1 and TRBJ2-7, the complete variable domain reads KAGVTQTPRYLIKTRGQQVTLSCSPISGHRSVSWYQQTPGQGLQFLFEYFSETQRNKGNFPGRFSGRQFSNSRSEMNVSTLELGDSALYLCASSLGTSGNSYEQYFGPGTRLTVT.

The V gene is TRBV2, the J gene TRBJ2-7; 8 nucleotides line up with TRBD1. The V gene end was trimmed by 6 bases and the J gene end by 3 bases; junction bases not matched to a gene: 10. Germline V gene data show CDR1 as SNHLY and CDR2 as FYNNEI. The CDR3 spans 15 residues. This CDR3 reads CASRDPGQVNYEQYF. The CDR3 DNA sequence: TGTGCCAGCAGGGACCCGGGACAGGTCAACTACGAGCAGTACTTC.

The gene calls are TRBV7-8 and TRBJ2-1; 7 bases line up with TRBD2. The length of the CDR3 is 14 residues. CDR1 and CDR2 from the germline V gene are SGHVS and FQNEAQ. J lost 7 bases, V lost 0 bases, and 3 bases had no gene match. CDR3 nucleotides: TGTGCCAGCAGCTTAGCGCGCGGGGGAAATGAGCAGTTCTTC. It encodes CASSLARGGNEQFF.

The rearrangement links TRBV9 to TRBJ2-5; 10 positions agree with TRBD2. The J call is in doubt because the DNA end fits TRBJ2-7 better. CDR1 is SGDLS and CDR2 is YYNGEE in the germline V gene. The CDR3 spans 13 residues. The CDR3 sequence is CASSILAGTEQYF. Written as DNA, the CDR3 is TGTGCCAGCAGCATACTAGCGGGAACCGAGCAGTACTTC.

The CDR3 DNA reads as TGTGCCAGCAGTATGACAGGGAGGAACACTGAAGCTTTCTTT. Translation: CASSMTGRNTEAFF. The gene calls are TRBV6-5 and TRBJ1-1, with 7 nucleotides matching TRBD1. Trimming took 5 bases from V and 1 from J; bases not matched to a gene: 4. The CDR3 is 14 residues long. The germline V gene has CDR1 MNHEY and CDR2 SVGAGI.

The rearrangement joins TRBV20-1 to TRBJ1-1; possibly TRBD1 for D (5 bases). The V end lost 6 bases, the J end lost 4 bases, and 9 bases lay between the germline ends. The CDR3 is 11 amino acids. Germline CDR1 reads DFQATT; CDR2 reads SNEGSKA (reference sequence). The CDR3 DNA is TGCAGTGCAACAGGATTCACTGAAGCTTTCTTT. This codes for CSATGFTEAFF.

The chain links TRBV9 to TRBJ2-2; 13 nucleotides align to TRBD2. V lost 2 bases to trimming and J lost 5 bases; unmatched junction nucleotides: 6. The CDR3 totals 17 residues. In germline, CDR1 is SGDLS, CDR2 YYNGEE. CDR3 nucleotides: TGTGCCAGCAGCGTTCAGCCGGGACTAGCGGGAACCGGGGAGCTGTTTTTT. It encodes CASSVQPGLAGTGELFF.

The J gene is TRBJ2-1, the V gene TRBV9; no reliable D call. The CDR3 loop spans 12 amino acids. Trimming removed 2 bases at V and 9 bases at J, with 9 bases between. Germline values: CDR1 SGDLS, CDR2 YYNGEE. The CDR3 DNA follows: TGTGCCAGCAGCGTGTCAGAATTTGAGCAGTTCTTC. It yields the protein CASSVSEFEQFF.

The chain employs TRBV27 and TRBJ2-1; no definite D call. The ends were cut back, 5 bases at V and 5 bases at J, with 7 bases in the middle. CDR3 length equals 12 residues. In germline, CDR1 is MNHEY, CDR2 SMNVEV (reference sequence). CDR3 in amino acids: CASSPLNNEQFF. CDR3 coding DNA: TGTGCCAGCAGTCCACTAAACAATGAGCAGTTCTTC.

The chain joins TRBV7-9 to TRBJ1-1; 8 bases map to TRBD1. In germline, CDR1 is SEHNR, CDR2 FQNEAQ (reference sequence). The CDR3 extends over 17 amino acids. The junction had 13 bases not matched to a gene; V was cut back by 6 bases and J by 1 base. The CDR3 region is CASRADVRDRSNTEAFF. In DNA form, the CDR3 reads TGTGCCAGCAGGGCTGACGTCCGGGACAGGTCGAACACTGAAGCTTTCTTT. Filled out from reference TRBV7-9 and TRBJ1-1, the complete variable domain reads DTGVSQNPRHKITKRGQNVTFRCDPISEHNRLYWYRQTLGQGPEFLTYFQNEAQLEKSRLLSDRFSAERPKGSFSTLEIQRTEQGDSAMYLCASRADVRDRSNTEAFFGQGTRLTVV.

The chain employs TRBV30 and TRBJ2-2; 7 nucleotides match TRBD1. Germline values: CDR1 GTSNPN, CDR2 SVGIG (reference sequence). This CDR3 spans 14 amino acids. The J segment lost 3 bases and the V segment lost 1 base, leaving 2 bases of the junction unmatched. The CDR3 DNA reads TGTGCCTGGAGTGAGACAGGGTACACCGGGGAGCTGTTTTTT. This codes for CAWSETGYTGELFF.

V usage is TRBV5-6 and J usage is TRBJ1-4; 7 nucleotides match TRBD1. Germline trimming cut 2 bases from V and 7 bases from J; bases unmatched to any gene: 8. The V gene's germline CDR1 is SGHDT and CDR2 YYEEEE. CDR3 length: 15 amino acids. As DNA, the CDR3 is TGTGCCAGCAGCTTTTGGACAGGTGGCGGTGAAAAACTGTTTTTT. This sequence encodes CASSFWTGGGEKLFF.

The chain uses TRBV28 and TRBJ1-2; D perhaps matches TRBD1 (5 bases). V lost 6 bases and J 7 bases, leaving 12 bases between the germline ends. CDR3 length equals 12 residues. Germline lookup yields CDR1 MDHEN and CDR2 SYDVKM. CDR3 sequence: CASRRRGGGYTF. The DNA for the CDR3 is TGTGCCAGCAGACGAAGGGGCGGTGGCTACACCTTC.

The chain uses TRBV9 and TRBJ2-2, with D tentatively TRBD1 (5 bases). The germline V and J ends were trimmed by 4 bases and 4 bases, with 11 bases remaining between them. The length of the CDR3 is 14 residues. Germline CDR1 is SGDLS and CDR2 is YYNGEE. CDR3 bases: TGTGCCAGCAGCCTACAGGCCTCCACCGGGGAGCTGTTTTTT. This encodes CASSLQASTGELFF.

This chain links TRBV7-9 with TRBJ2-3; TRBD2 matches 9 bases. The germline CDR1 and CDR2 sequences are SEHNR and FQNEAQ (reference sequence). Trimming took 1 base from V and 2 from J; bases not matched to a gene: 4. The CDR3 is 16 residues long. Written as DNA, the CDR3 is TGTGCCAGCAGCTTAGTTGCGGGAGGGACCACAGATACGCAGTATTTT. Translation gives CASSLVAGGTTDTQYF.